This TCR beta chain stems from a study of blood T cell repertoires in COVID-19. Study context: Samples came from the United States, Italy and Spain, spanning acute and convalescent COVID-19. From T cells, B-cell-depleted T cells, or PBMCs came the material, which was cDNA or gDNA.

Seattle researchers signed up patients amid active infection and tracked them longitudinally. Original processing notes: Counts of nucleated cells, estimated from reference gene primer amplification, were obtained. Profiling relied on immunoSEQ multiplex PCR, and the TCRdb table lists in-frame clones only, not all of them. V and J calls and clone size are those listed in that table; D and trimming were worked out from the DNA. Altogether 150,000 to 200,000 clones are present, 82% being singletons, with the ten largest covering roughly 6.4%. A few counts support this clone. V shed 0 bases, J shed 4 bases, and the junction held 6 bases outside the gene matches. This CDR3 has 16 residues. Germline values: CDR1 MNHEY, CDR2 SVGAGI.

Specimen: peripheral blood. The chain is built from TRBV6-5 and TRBJ1-3; 7 bases line up with TRBD1. The source of this sequence is a woman aged 40 to 50 with COVID-19, enrolled during active disease. DNA of the CDR3: TGTGCCAGCAGTTACTCCGCGACAGGGACCGGAAACACCATATATTTT. Translated, it gives CASSYSATGTGNTIYF.